This TCR beta chain was retrieved from a study of T-cell memory formation after mild COVID-19. Overall study: Clustering of TCRs was largely donor specific. Study outcomes and limitations: The second-wave clones peaking on day 37 were not confirmed as SARS-CoV-2-specific. Day 15 to 85 contractors were CD4/CD8 balanced; later expanders leaned CD4+. Of the contracting clones, CD4+ ones lay mainly in CM and EM, and CD8+ ones in EMRA.

Of note for this clonotype: The antigen remains undetermined.

TCRdb processed the 5' RACE reads anew with MiXCR; each CDR3 protein has one entry. The sample records roughly 400,000 distinct CDR3 sequences, 20% to 25% being singletons. The sequenced sample consisted of PBMCs or a T cell subset sorted from them (not recorded which). The clonotype was recovered from an adult woman who had mild COVID-19 (a few samples of this study predate the infection). Cell type and time point are not known.

DNA for the CDR3: TGTGCCAGCAGTTACCAAGCGGGAGTTGCCGGGGAGCTGTTTTTT. It codes for CASSYQAGVAGELFF. The rearrangement joins TRBV6-2 or TRBV6-3 to TRBJ2-2, with 8 bases aligning to TRBD2. The CDR3 sequence is 15 residues long. Germline V gives CDR1 MNHEY, CDR2 SVGEGT. Trimming took 2 bases from V and 6 from J; bases not matched to a gene: 5.